Following are 10 T cell receptor beta chains from one sample sequenced in a study of shared clonotypes between healthy human individuals (dated by TCRdb to about 2020). The library was built by means of the immunoSEQ multiplex PCR assay. What TCRdb holds here is the immuneACCESS table cut down to in-frame rearrangements. Part of the clones is not present; checked against another copy, under half of the missing clones reflect an unresolved V gene, and the others are unexplained. This sample gives 450,000 to 550,000 clones in total; approximately 85% of them show up just once. The ten largest clones capture 10% to 15% of the sample. The sample taken for sequencing was PBMCs. These receptors came from a woman in her forties in good health. Some clones in this sample may be carry-over from other donors' samples.

The chain has TRBV18 and TRBJ1-5, with D possibly matching TRBD1 (5 bases). From germline, CDR1 is KGHSH and CDR2 LQKENI. Trimming took 3 bases from V and 0 from J, leaving 15 bases between them. This CDR3 has 17 amino acids. The CDR3 protein is CASSPGYPGPSNQPQHF. DNA of the CDR3: TGTGCCAGCTCACCCGGTTACCCGGGGCCTAGCAATCAGCCCCAGCATTTT.

This clone is a singleton in its sample. This rearrangement joins TRBV19 to TRBJ2-6; D not resolved. The CDR3 is 13 amino acids. The germline V gene has CDR1 LNHDA and CDR2 SQIVND (reference sequence). V shed 10 bases and J shed 0 bases, with 7 bases lying between them. Here the CDR3 DNA reads TGTGCCACAATGGGCTCTGGGGCCAACGTCCTGACTTTC. Amino acids: CATMGSGANVLTF.

The chain recombines TRBV2 with TRBJ2-7; D may correspond to TRBD1 or TRBD2 (5 bases each). This CDR3 has 14 amino acids. The V gene lost 8 bases and the J gene lost 3 bases, with 17 bases spanning the gap. Germline V gene data show CDR1 as SNHLY and CDR2 as FYNNEI. The chain's CDR3 is CASAMGDIDYEQYF. In DNA, the CDR3 is TGTGCCAGCGCAATGGGGGATATCGACTACGAGCAGTACTTC.

As to this clone: The same CDR3 is also encoded by other DNA sequences in this sample. The rearrangement links TRBV18 to TRBJ2-7; D possibly corresponds to TRBD1 (6 bases). Trimming shortened V by 3 bases and J by 2 bases, and 8 bases separated the two germline ends. CDR3 length equals 13 residues. The V gene's germline CDR1 is KGHSH and CDR2 LQKENI. The CDR3 sequence is CASSPGQTYEQYF. The CDR3 coding sequence is TGTGCCAGCTCACCCGGACAGACCTACGAGCAGTACTTC.

This clone was seen only a few times. V usage is TRBV30 and J usage is TRBJ2-7, with D hard to call. The germline gives CDR1 GTSNPN, CDR2 SVGIG (reference sequence). Trimming cost V 4 bases and J 6 bases, with 10 bases left between them. The CDR3 is 11 amino acids. The CDR3 bases are TGTGCCTGGACTAGAGGTGGCGAGCAGTACTTC. Translating it yields CAWTRGGEQYF.

This chain joins TRBV11-3 and TRBJ2-1; TRBD1 matches at 9 bases. Trimming took 5 bases from V and 6 from J; bases not matched to a gene: 8. The CDR3 has 15 amino acids. Germline V gene lookup returns CDR1 SGHNT and CDR2 YENEEA. The DNA for the CDR3 is TGTGCCAGCAGCCCACTAGGGACAGGGAGCAATGAGCAGTTCTTC. Its translation: CASSPLGTGSNEQFF.

This chain connects TRBV2 to TRBJ2-1; 7 bases line up with TRBD2. V dropped 6 bases and J dropped 7; count of bases not matched to a gene: 12. CDR1 and CDR2 from the germline V gene are SNHLY and FYNNEI. This CDR3 is built from 15 residues. The CDR3 region is CASSGGAGALNEQFF. The CDR3 coding sequence is TGTGCCAGCAGCGGGGGTGCGGGAGCCCTGAATGAGCAGTTCTTC.

This clone was found a few times. This chain connects TRBV5-1 to TRBJ2-7; 7 bases match TRBD2. Germline V gives CDR1 SGHRS, CDR2 YFSETQ. After removal of 2 bases from V and 2 bases from J, the junction contained 13 bases not matched to a gene. The CDR3 has 17 amino acids. CDR3 in DNA: TGCGCCAGCAGCTTCCATTGGGGGGGGGACCTCCCCTACGAGCAGTACTTC. Its protein product is CASSFHWGGDLPYEQYF.

The V gene is TRBV6-5, the J gene TRBJ2-1; 14 nucleotides agree with TRBD2. V trimming: 4 bases; J trimming: 11 bases; junction bases outside the gene matches: 4. Germline assignment: CDR1 MNHEY and CDR2 SVGAGI. The length of the CDR3 is 14 residues. The CDR3 here is CASSSGLAGGQQFF. The CDR3 DNA reads as TGTGCCAGCAGTTCCGGACTAGCGGGAGGTCAGCAGTTCTTC.

In its sample, this clone was seen once. J is TRBJ2-1 and V is TRBV5-1; 11 bases fit TRBD2. The ends lost 1 base at V and 4 bases at J; junction bases unmatched: 4. Per germline, CDR1 SGHRS and CDR2 YFSETQ. The CDR3 spans 16 residues. The CDR3 is CASSLSTSGNYNEQFF. CDR3 sequence (DNA): TGCGCCAGCAGCTTGTCGACTAGCGGGAATTACAATGAGCAGTTCTTC. The variable domain in full, completed from reference TRBV5-1 and TRBJ2-1, reads KAGVTQTPRYLIKTRGQQVTLSCSPISGHRSVSWYQQTPGQGLQFLFEYFSETQRNKGNFPGRFSGRQFSNSRSEMNVSTLELGDSALYLCASSLSTSGNYNEQFFGPGTRLTVL.